Reported below is one TCR beta chain. The antigen remains undetermined. The CDR3 length is 17 residues. Germline loops: CDR1 SGHAT, CDR2 FQNNGV. Trimming cost V 1 base and J 0 bases, with 13 bases left between them. Method: immunoSEQ multiplex PCR; TCRdb's copy keeps in-frame clones and lacks some. The data show nearly 80,000 clones, around 80% seen once. This sample is part of a study of T cell responses to AZD1222 COVID-19 vaccine. Looking at the study overall: Investigators merged groups given second doses at roughly 4 or roughly 12 weeks.

Findings and caveats of the study: Only 5 or 6 people who got AZD1222 tested seropositive at baseline. The peak T cell response came first, and repertoires were sampled only after it. Most donors were white British and more were female, and clonal diversity was possibly underestimated.

The chain carries TRBV11-2 and TRBJ2-1; a weak D match, TRBD2 (6 bases). The sequenced sample was peripheral blood, obtained on day 0 of AZD1222 vaccination. The origin of this receptor is an adult in good health. The CDR3 spells CASSLVRGRNSYNEQFF. The CDR3, as DNA: TGTGCCAGCAGCTTAGTCCGGGGGAGGAACTCCTACAATGAGCAGTTCTTC. The full variable domain, rest sourced from reference TRBV11-2 and TRBJ2-1, is EAGVAQSPRYKIIEKRQSVAFWCNPISGHATLYWYQQILGQGPKLLIQFQNNGVVDDSQLPKDRFSAERLKGVDSTLKIQPAKLEDSAVYLCASSLVRGRNSYNEQFFGPGTRLTVL.